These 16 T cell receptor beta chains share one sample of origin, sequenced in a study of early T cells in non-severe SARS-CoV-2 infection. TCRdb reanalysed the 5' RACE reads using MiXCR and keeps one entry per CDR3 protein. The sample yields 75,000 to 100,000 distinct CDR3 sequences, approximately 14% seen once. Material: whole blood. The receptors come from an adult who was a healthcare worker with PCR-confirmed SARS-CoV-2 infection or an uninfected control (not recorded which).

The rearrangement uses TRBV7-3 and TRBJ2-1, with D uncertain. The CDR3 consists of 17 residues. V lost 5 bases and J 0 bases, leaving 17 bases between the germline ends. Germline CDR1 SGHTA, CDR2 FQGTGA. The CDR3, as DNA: TGTGCCAGCAGCCATTTGGTACAAGAGCCCTCCTACAATGAGCAGTTCTTC. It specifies CASSHLVQEPSYNEQFF.

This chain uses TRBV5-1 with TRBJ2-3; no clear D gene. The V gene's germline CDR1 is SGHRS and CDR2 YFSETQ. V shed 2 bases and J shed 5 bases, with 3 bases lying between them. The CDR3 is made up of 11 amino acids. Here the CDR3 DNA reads TGCGCCAGCAGCTTTAGAGATACGCAGTATTTT. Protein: CASSFRDTQYF.

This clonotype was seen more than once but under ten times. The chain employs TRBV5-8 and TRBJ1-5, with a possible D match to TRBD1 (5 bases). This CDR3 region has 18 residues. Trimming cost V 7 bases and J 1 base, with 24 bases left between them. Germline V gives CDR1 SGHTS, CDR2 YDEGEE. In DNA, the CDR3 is TGTGCCAGCTCGCTCTCGATTTCCACACGGGACAGCAATCAGCCCCAGCATTTT. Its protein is CASSLSISTRDSNQPQHF.

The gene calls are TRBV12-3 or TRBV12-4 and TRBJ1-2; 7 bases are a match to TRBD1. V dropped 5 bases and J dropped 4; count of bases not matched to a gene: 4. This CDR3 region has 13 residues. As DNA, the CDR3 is TGTGCCAGCAGTGTAAACAGGGGCTATGGCTACACCTTC. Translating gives CASSVNRGYGYTF.

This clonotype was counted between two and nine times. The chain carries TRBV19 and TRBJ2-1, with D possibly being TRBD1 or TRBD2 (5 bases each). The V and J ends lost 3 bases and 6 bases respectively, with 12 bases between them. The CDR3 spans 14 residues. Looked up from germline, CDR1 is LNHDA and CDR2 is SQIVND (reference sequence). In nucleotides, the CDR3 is TGTGCCAGTAGTATGAAGTCGGGACGCAATGAGCAGTTCTTC. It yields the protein CASSMKSGRNEQFF.

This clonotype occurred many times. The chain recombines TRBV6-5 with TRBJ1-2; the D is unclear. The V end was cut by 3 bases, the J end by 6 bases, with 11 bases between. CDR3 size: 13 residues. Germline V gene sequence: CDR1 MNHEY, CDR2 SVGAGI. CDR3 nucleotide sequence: TGTGCCAGCAGTTATCAGGAGGTCGATGGCTACACCTTC. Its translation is CASSYQEVDGYTF.

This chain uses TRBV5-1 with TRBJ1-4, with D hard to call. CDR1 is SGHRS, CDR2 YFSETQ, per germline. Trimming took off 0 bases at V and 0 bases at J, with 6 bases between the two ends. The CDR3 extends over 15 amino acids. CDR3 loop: CASSLVSATNEKLFF. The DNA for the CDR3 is TGCGCCAGCAGCTTGGTATCTGCAACTAATGAAAAACTGTTTTTT.

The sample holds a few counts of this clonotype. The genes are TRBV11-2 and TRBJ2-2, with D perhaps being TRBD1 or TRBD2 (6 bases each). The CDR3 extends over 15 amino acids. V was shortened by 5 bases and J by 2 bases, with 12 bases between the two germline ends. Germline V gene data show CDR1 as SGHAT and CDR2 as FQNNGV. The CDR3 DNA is TGTGCCAGCAGCGGGGGGCAGATTAACACCGGGGAGCTGTTTTTT. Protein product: CASSGGQINTGELFF.

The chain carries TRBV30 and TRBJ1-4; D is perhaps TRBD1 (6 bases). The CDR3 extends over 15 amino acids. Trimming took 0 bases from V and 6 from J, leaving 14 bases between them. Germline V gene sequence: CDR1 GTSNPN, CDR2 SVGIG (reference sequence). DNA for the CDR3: TGTGCCTGGAGTGTCCGGGGGGCGGTGGATGAAAAACTGTTTTTT. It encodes CAWSVRGAVDEKLFF.

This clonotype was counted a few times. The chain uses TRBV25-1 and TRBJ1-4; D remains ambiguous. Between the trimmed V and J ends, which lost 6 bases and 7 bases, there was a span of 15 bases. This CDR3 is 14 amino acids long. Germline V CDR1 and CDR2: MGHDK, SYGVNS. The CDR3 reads CASRQDGLLEKLFF. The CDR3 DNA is TGTGCCAGCAGGCAAGACGGGCTCCTTGAAAAACTGTTTTTT.

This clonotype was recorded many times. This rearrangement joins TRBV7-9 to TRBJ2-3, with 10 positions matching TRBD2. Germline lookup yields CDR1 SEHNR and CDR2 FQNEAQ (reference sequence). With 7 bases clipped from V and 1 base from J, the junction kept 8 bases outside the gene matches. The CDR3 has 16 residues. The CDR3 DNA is TGTGCCAGCACCCCCAGCGGGGGGGTCTGCACAGATACGCAGTATTTT. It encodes CASTPSGGVCTDTQYF.

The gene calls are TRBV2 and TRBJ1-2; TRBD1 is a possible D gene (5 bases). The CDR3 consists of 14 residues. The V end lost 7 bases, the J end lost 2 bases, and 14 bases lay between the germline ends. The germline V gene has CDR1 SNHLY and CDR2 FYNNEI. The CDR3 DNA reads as TGTGCCAGCAATAGTAGGGGCCGGAACTATGGCTACACCTTC. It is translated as CASNSRGRNYGYTF.

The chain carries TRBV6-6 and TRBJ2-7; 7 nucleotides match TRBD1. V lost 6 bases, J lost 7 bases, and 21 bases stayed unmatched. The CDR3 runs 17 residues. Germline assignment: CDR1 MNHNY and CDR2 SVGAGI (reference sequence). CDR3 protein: CASSPIGGTGAPGEQYV. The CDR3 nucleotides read TGTGCCAGCAGCCCCATAGGGGGCACAGGAGCCCCGGGGGAGCAGTACGTC.

The CDR3 loop is CASSLQGYFSPLHF. The CDR3 nucleotides read TGTGCCAGCAGCTTGCAAGGGTACTTTTCACCCCTCCACTTT. This chain joins TRBV5-6 and TRBJ1-6, with D unresolved. CDR1 is SGHDT, CDR2 YYEEEE, per germline. The CDR3 runs 14 residues. V was shortened by 1 base and J by 9 bases, with 11 bases between the two germline ends.

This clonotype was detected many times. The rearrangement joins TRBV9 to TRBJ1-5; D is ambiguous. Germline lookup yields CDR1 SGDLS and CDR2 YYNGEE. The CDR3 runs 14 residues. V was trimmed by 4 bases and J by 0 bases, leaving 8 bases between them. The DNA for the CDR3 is TGTGCCAGCAGCCCCGGGGATAGCAATCAGCCCCAGCATTTT. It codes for CASSPGDSNQPQHF.

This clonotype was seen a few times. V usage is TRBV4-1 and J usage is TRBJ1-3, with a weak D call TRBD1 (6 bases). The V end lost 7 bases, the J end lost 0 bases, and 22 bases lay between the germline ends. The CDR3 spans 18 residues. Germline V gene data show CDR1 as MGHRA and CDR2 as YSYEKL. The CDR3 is CASKGRGTGPNSGNTIYF. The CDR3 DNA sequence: TGCGCCAGCAAAGGCCGGGGTACAGGGCCCAACTCTGGAAACACCATATATTTT.